Listed below are T cell receptor beta chains from one sample, sequenced in a study of blood T cells in healthy people across ages. MiXCR, run by TCRdb on the 5' RACE reads, gives a single entry per CDR3 protein. This sample carries 980,000 or so distinct CDR3 sequences, 40% to 60% of them seen once, and the ten largest clones take over 10%. The material sequenced was blood. These receptors originate from a young man in good health. Each CDR3 is given without its conserved first and last residue. Each record gives: CDR3 protein, V gene.

CDR3: ASSPRLADSYNEQF
V: TRBV11-2

CDR3: ASSNRDKNSPLH
V: TRBV5-1

CDR3: ASSGRLAGGTDTQY
V: TRBV7-2

CDR3: ASRTSGGTQETQY
V: TRBV28

CDR3: SYTDGDNSPLH
V: TRBV29-1

CDR3: ASSLEAGGTEAF
V: TRBV7-9

CDR3: ASSQPGEPEQY
V: TRBV4-3

CDR3: ASSPLRGNQPQH
V: TRBV18

CDR3: ASSSPGELGANVLT
V: TRBV5-6

CDR3: ASSYLAGDYQETQY
V: TRBV6-5

CDR3: ASSGGSGTYNEQF
V: TRBV6-4

CDR3: ASSLVGTGTSSTDTQY
V: TRBV12-3/TRBV12-4

CDR3: ASSEGRDGSPLH
V: TRBV6-1

CDR3: ASSDPRRVTEAF
V: TRBV2